Listed here are 21 T cell receptor beta chains from one sample, sequenced in a study of chemoradiotherapy in HPV16-positive cancers. TCRdb's copy holds only in-frame clones and misses some; the assay was immunoSEQ multiplex PCR. The table shows about 12,000 clones, with more than 75% occurring only once. This specimen was taken from a patient who underwent chemoradiotherapy. The receptor set was obtained from a human donor with HPV-associated anogenital cancer.

The chain combines TRBV6-1 with TRBJ2-1; D might be TRBD2 (5 bases). Trimming pared 3 bases from V and 0 bases from J, leaving 6 bases between. This CDR3 comprises 14 residues. Germline-derived CDR1 and CDR2 are MNHNS and SASEGT. The CDR3 reads CASSEEVSYNEQFF. The CDR3 DNA reads as TGTGCCAGCAGTGAGGAGGTCTCCTACAATGAGCAGTTCTTC.

This clone was observed a handful of times. The chain joins TRBV6-4 to TRBJ1-6; 7 bases match TRBD1. J gave up 0 bases and V 4 bases, and 0 bases lay outside the gene matches. Germline V CDR1 and CDR2: MRHNA, SNTAGT. CDR3 length: 15 amino acids. CDR3 residues: CASSGDSSYNSPLHF. The CDR3 DNA reads as TGTGCCAGCAGTGGGGACAGCTCCTATAATTCACCCCTCCACTTT.

The chain employs TRBV27 and TRBJ2-2, with D perhaps assigned TRBD1 or TRBD2 (5 bases each). In germline, CDR1 is MNHEY, CDR2 SMNVEV (reference sequence). CDR3 length equals 16 residues. V gave up 0 bases and J gave up 5 bases, with 13 bases separating them. The CDR3, as DNA: TGTGCCAGCAGTTTATCGTACCGAGGGGAGACCGGGGAGCTGTTTTTT. It yields the protein CASSLSYRGETGELFF.

This rearrangement joins TRBV7-2 to TRBJ2-1, with 9 bases aligning to TRBD2. CDR3 length: 17 residues. Germline values: CDR1 SGHTA, CDR2 FQGNSA. J lost 4 bases, V lost 2 bases, and 9 bases had no gene match. The CDR3 spells CASSLQSGGPPYNEQFF. CDR3 in DNA: TGTGCCAGCAGCTTACAAAGCGGGGGGCCCCCATACAATGAGCAGTTCTTC.

This chain uses TRBV19 with TRBJ2-7; 14 positions agree with TRBD2. CDR1 and CDR2 from the germline V gene are LNHDA and SQIVND (reference sequence). This CDR3 is built from 15 residues. Losses at the gene ends were 4 bases for V and 3 bases for J; bases not matched to a gene: 2. CDR3 protein: CASSTGTSGGYEQYF. The CDR3, as DNA: TGTGCCAGTAGTACGGGGACTAGCGGGGGCTACGAGCAGTACTTC.

The rearrangement links TRBV6-4 to TRBJ2-7; no definite D call. CDR1 MRHNA and CDR2 SNTAGT come from the germline V gene. CDR3 length equals 15 residues. Trimming took 3 bases from V and 0 from J, leaving 12 bases between them. The CDR3 loop reads CASSDSPVSSYEQYF. The DNA for the CDR3 is TGTGCCAGCAGTGATTCGCCGGTTAGCTCCTACGAGCAGTACTTC.

V and J are TRBV28 and TRBJ1-1; D is uncertain. CDR1 and CDR2 from the germline V gene are MDHEN and SYDVKM. There are 15 residues in the CDR3. Trimming took off 6 bases at V and 4 bases at J, with 18 bases between the two ends. The chain's CDR3 is CASRVIGVGVTEAFF. The CDR3 bases are TGTGCCAGCAGAGTCATCGGTGTTGGCGTCACTGAAGCTTTCTTT.

The chain is built from TRBV6-5 and TRBJ2-2; D might be TRBD2 (7 bases). V was shortened by 5 bases and J by 4 bases, with 8 bases between the two germline ends. In germline, CDR1 is MNHEY, CDR2 SVGAGI. The CDR3 is made up of 13 amino acids. The CDR3 bases are TGTGCCAGCAGTCGGGGGGCCACCGGGGAGCTGTTTTTT. Its translation: CASSRGATGELFF.

In its sample, this clone was seen once. The chain uses TRBV19 and TRBJ1-6; 9 bases are a match to TRBD1. The CDR3 length is 14 residues. The V gene's germline CDR1 is LNHDA and CDR2 SQIVND (reference sequence). V trimming: 6 bases; J trimming: 7 bases; junction bases outside the gene matches: 4. The CDR3 sequence is CASRRDRENSPLHF. Written as DNA, the CDR3 is TGTGCCAGTAGGAGGGACAGGGAGAATTCACCCCTCCACTTT.

The chain is built from TRBV6-5 and TRBJ2-3, with D perhaps TRBD2 (6 bases). Per germline, CDR1 MNHEY and CDR2 SVGAGI. The germline V and J ends were trimmed by 6 bases and 8 bases, with 18 bases remaining between them. This CDR3 has 14 residues. The DNA of the CDR3 is TGTGCCAGCAGCCGGACTGGGCTGCGGGGTACGCAGTATTTT. Its protein product is CASSRTGLRGTQYF.

The V call is TRBV2, the J call TRBJ1-2, with D maybe TRBD1 (5 bases). Germline values: CDR1 SNHLY, CDR2 FYNNEI. V was pared by 4 bases and J by 5 bases, with 8 bases between. CDR3 length: 12 amino acids. CDR3 bases: TGTGCCAGCAGTGCAGGGAGGTATGGCTACACCTTC. Translated: CASSAGRYGYTF. Full variable domain (remainder filled in from reference TRBV2 and TRBJ1-2): EPEVTQTPSHQVTQMGQEVILRCVPISNHLYFYWYRQILGQKVEFLVSFYNNEISEKSEIFDDQFSVERPDGSNFTLKIRSTKLEDSAMYFCASSAGRYGYTFGSGTRLTVV.

This chain connects TRBV30 to TRBJ2-2; 8 bases map to TRBD2. Germline V lookup: CDR1 GTSNPN, CDR2 SVGIG (reference sequence). The CDR3 is made up of 15 amino acids. V lost 1 base to trimming and J lost 5 bases; unmatched junction nucleotides: 6. The CDR3 reads CAWSGFGGETGELFF. Written as DNA, the CDR3 is TGTGCCTGGAGTGGGTTCGGGGGGGAGACCGGGGAGCTGTTTTTT.

The chain combines TRBV9 with TRBJ1-6; D is unresolved. Trimming stripped 0 bases from V and 7 bases from J, with 8 bases between. The CDR3 sequence is 14 residues long. Germline V gene data show CDR1 as SGDLS and CDR2 as YYNGEE. CDR3 nucleotides: TGTGCCAGCAGCGTAGTGGCAGACAATTCACCCCTCCACTTT. Translation gives CASSVVADNSPLHF. The complete variable domain, with remaining parts taken from reference TRBV9 and TRBJ1-6, reads DSGVTQTPKHLITATGQRVTLRCSPRSGDLSVYWYQQSLDQGLQFLIQYYNGEERAKGNILERFSAQQFPDLHSELNLSSLELGDSALYFCASSVVADNSPLHFGNGTRLTVT.

This sequence joins TRBV29-1 and TRBJ2-1, with 10 positions matching TRBD1. V lost 0 bases, J lost 1 base, and 3 bases stayed unmatched. Per germline, CDR1 SQVTM and CDR2 ANQGSEA. The CDR3 is 16 residues long. CDR3 DNA sequence: TGCAGCGTTGAAGATCAGGACAGGGGGTCCTACAATGAGCAGTTCTTC. This encodes CSVEDQDRGSYNEQFF.

The CDR3 loop reads CSVFGVFTDTQYF. The CDR3 DNA reads TGCAGCGTTTTTGGGGTCTTCACAGATACGCAGTATTTT. V and J are TRBV29-1 and TRBJ2-3, with D unclear. CDR1 and CDR2 from the germline V gene are SQVTM and ANQGSEA. V shed 5 bases and J shed 2 bases, with 11 bases lying between them. The CDR3 consists of 13 residues.

The chain carries TRBV7-6 and TRBJ2-7; possibly TRBD1 or TRBD2 for D (5 bases each). The germline gives CDR1 SGHVS, CDR2 FNYEAQ. CDR3 size: 14 residues. Trimming left V 2 bases short and J 3 bases short, with 11 bases between. The CDR3 loop is CASSLMGTGYEQYF. CDR3 DNA sequence: TGTGCCAGCAGCTTAATGGGGACGGGCTACGAGCAGTACTTC.

This chain uses TRBV20-1 with TRBJ2-7; D not certain. V lost 7 bases, J lost 0 bases, and 7 bases lay in between. The germline gives CDR1 DFQATT, CDR2 SNEGSKA (reference sequence). This CDR3 has 11 amino acids. The CDR3 is CSVPSSYEQYF. CDR3 sequence (DNA): TGCAGTGTTCCTTCCTCCTACGAGCAGTACTTC.

The chain carries TRBV2 and TRBJ2-5; D remains ambiguous. The germline gives CDR1 SNHLY, CDR2 FYNNEI. V lost 5 bases and J 5 bases, leaving 9 bases between the germline ends. This CDR3 is built from 12 residues. CDR3 sequence reads: CASSYDGETQYF. The CDR3 DNA reads TGTGCCAGCAGTTACGATGGGGAGACCCAGTACTTC.

The V and J genes are TRBV30 and TRBJ1-6; TRBD1 agrees at 7 bases. From germline, CDR1 is GTSNPN and CDR2 SVGIG (reference sequence). Trimming at V came to 4 bases and at J to 9 bases, leaving 9 bases not matched to a gene. This CDR3 has 14 amino acids. Written as DNA, the CDR3 is TGTGCCTGGACCCGAGACAGGGCTGGTTCACCCCTCCACTTT. Translation gives CAWTRDRAGSPLHF. The variable domain in full, with the rest retrieved from reference TRBV30 and TRBJ1-6, is SQTIHQWPATLVQPVGSPLSLECTVEGTSNPNLYWYRQAAGRGLQLLFYSVGIGQISSEVPQNLSASRPQDRQFILSSKKLLLSDSGFYLCAWTRDRAGSPLHFGNGTRLTVT.

V gene TRBV19 combines with J gene TRBJ1-1, with D hard to call. Trimming left V 3 bases short and J 3 bases short, with 14 bases between. CDR3 length: 15 amino acids. Germline lookup yields CDR1 LNHDA and CDR2 SQIVND (reference sequence). As DNA, the CDR3 is TGTGCCAGTAGTATTCGAAAGGGCGTTTACACTGAAGCTTTCTTT. This translates into CASSIRKGVYTEAFF. Supplemented by reference TRBV19 and TRBJ1-1, the full variable domain reads DGGITQSPKYLFRKEGQNVTLSCEQNLNHDAMYWYRQDPGQGLRLIYYSQIVNDFQKGDIAEGYSVSREKKESFPLTVTSAQKNPTAFYLCASSIRKGVYTEAFFGQGTRLTVV.

V and J are TRBV11-2 and TRBJ1-2, with a tentative D call TRBD1 (5 bases). The V gene's germline CDR1 is SGHAT and CDR2 FQNNGV. CDR3 length: 13 amino acids. The V end lost 3 bases, the J end lost 8 bases, and 13 bases lay between the germline ends. CDR3 nucleotides: TGTGCCAGCAGCTTTCGTAGCAGGGACGGCTACACCTTC. This sequence encodes CASSFRSRDGYTF.